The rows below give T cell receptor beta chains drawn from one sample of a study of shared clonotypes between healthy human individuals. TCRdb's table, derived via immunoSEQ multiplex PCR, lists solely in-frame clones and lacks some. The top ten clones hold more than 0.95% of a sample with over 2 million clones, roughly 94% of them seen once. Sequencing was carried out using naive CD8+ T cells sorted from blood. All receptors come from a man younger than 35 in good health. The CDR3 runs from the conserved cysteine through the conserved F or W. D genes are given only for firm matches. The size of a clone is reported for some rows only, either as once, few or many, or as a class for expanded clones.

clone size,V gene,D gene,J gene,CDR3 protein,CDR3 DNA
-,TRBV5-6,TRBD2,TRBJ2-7,CASSLPAGAGYEQYF,TGTGCCAGCAGCTTGCCAGCGGGGGCCGGGTACGAGCAGTACTTC
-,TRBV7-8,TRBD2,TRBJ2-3,CASSLIDSGGTDTQYF,TGTGCCAGCAGCTTAATAGATAGCGGGGGGACAGATACGCAGTATTTT
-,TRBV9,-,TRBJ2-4,CASSPQDFAKNIQYF,TGTGCCAGCAGCCCCCAGGACTTTGCCAAAAACATTCAGTACTTC
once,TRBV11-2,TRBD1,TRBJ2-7,CASSLGQGDYEQYF,TGTGCCAGCAGCCTTGGACAGGGAGACTACGAGCAGTACTTC
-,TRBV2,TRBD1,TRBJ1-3,CASDRTGDGNTIYF,TGTGCCAGTGACAGGACAGGGGACGGAAACACCATATATTTT
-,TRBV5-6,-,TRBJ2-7,CASSLGRVSYEQYF,TGTGCCAGCAGCTTGGGGAGGGTCTCCTACGAGCAGTACTTC
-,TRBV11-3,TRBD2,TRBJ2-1,CASSYLAGGVDEQFF,TGTGCCAGCAGCTACCTAGCGGGAGGGGTCGATGAGCAGTTCTTC
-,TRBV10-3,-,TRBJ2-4,CAISESGLGATKNIQYF,TGTGCCATCAGTGAGTCGGGCCTGGGGGCGACCAAAAACATTCAGTACTTC
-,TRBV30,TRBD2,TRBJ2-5,CAWSVLTSGETQYF,TGTGCCTGGAGTGTTCTAACTAGCGGGGAGACCCAGTACTTC
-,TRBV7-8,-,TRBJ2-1,CASSPPGKSNEQFF,TGTGCCAGCAGCCCCCCGGGGAAGTCAAATGAGCAGTTCTTC
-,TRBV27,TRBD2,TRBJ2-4,CASSLTGTSGSGDIQYF,TGTGCCAGCAGTTTGACCGGGACTAGCGGGAGCGGAGACATTCAGTACTTC
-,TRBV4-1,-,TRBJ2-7,CASSQEVRDPYEQYF,TGCGCCAGCAGCCAAGAGGTACGGGACCCCTACGAGCAGTACTTC
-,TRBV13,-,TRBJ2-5,CASSFRAEYQETQYF,TGTGCCAGCAGCTTTAGGGCAGAGTACCAAGAGACCCAGTACTTC
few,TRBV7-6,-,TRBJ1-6,CASSPRLAAYNSPLHF,TGTGCCAGCAGCCCTAGGTTGGCGGCCTATAATTCACCCCTCCACTTT